One sample yielded the 28 T cell receptor beta chains listed below, sequenced in a study of neurological immune-mediated disorders. A single record per CDR3 protein comes from TCRdb applying MiXCR to the 5' RACE reads. The sample contains 45,000 to 55,000 distinct CDR3 sequences, approximately 5.8% of which appear only once. Sequencing was done on a sample of CD4+ T cells from blood. The receptors derive from a woman aged 18-29 years with multiple sclerosis.

This clonotype was detected ten times or more. The chain couples TRBV6-5 to TRBJ2-1, with D possibly matching TRBD1 (6 bases). This CDR3 has 15 amino acids. Trimming removed 5 bases at V and 5 bases at J, with 16 bases between. Per germline, CDR1 MNHEY and CDR2 SVGAGI. DNA of the CDR3: TGTGCCAGCAGTCTCAGGGGCGCGCCGGACAATGAGCAGTTCTTC. Translating gives CASSLRGAPDNEQFF.

The table lists this clonotype with many counts. J is TRBJ1-2 and V is TRBV18; unclear D gene. This CDR3 comprises 13 residues. Trimming removed 6 bases at V and 8 bases at J, with 16 bases between. Germline assignment: CDR1 KGHSH and CDR2 LQKENI. The CDR3 nucleotides are TGTGCCAGCTCGCAGACCGACGAGAGAGGCTACACCTTC. Translated: CASSQTDERGYTF.

This clonotype showed up many times. V gene TRBV6-2 or TRBV6-3 combines with J gene TRBJ2-5; tentative D call: TRBD2 (6 bases). CDR1 is MNHEY, CDR2 SVGEGT, per germline. The CDR3 spans 13 residues. V was cut by 7 bases and J by 4 bases, with 13 bases left in between. This CDR3 reads CASTSAGRETQYF. The DNA of the CDR3 is TGTGCCAGCACCTCCGCCGGGAGAGAGACCCAGTACTTC.

The J gene is TRBJ1-5, the V gene TRBV20-1; 8 bases are a match to TRBD1. This CDR3 comprises 14 residues. Germline lookup yields CDR1 DFQATT and CDR2 SNEGSKA (reference sequence). J was trimmed by 2 bases and V by 3 bases; bases with no gene match: 3. The CDR3: CSASPGGGNQPQHF. In DNA, the CDR3 is TGCAGTGCTAGCCCAGGGGGCGGCAATCAGCCCCAGCATTTT.

This clonotype was seen only a few times. The chain is built from TRBV11-2 and TRBJ2-7; TRBD2 aligns across 9 bases. CDR1 SGHAT and CDR2 FQNNGV come from the germline V gene. V was clipped by 5 bases and J by 7 bases; unmatched bases: 9. The CDR3 contains 14 residues. The chain's CDR3 is CASSQIAGAQEQYV. In DNA, the CDR3 is TGTGCCAGCAGCCAAATAGCGGGGGCCCAAGAGCAGTACGTC.

This clonotype was counted many times. The chain has TRBV6-5 and TRBJ2-3, with TRBD2 matching over 11 bases. After removal of 7 bases from V and 4 bases from J, the junction contained 16 bases not matched to a gene. Germline V gene data show CDR1 as MNHEY and CDR2 as SVGAGI. The CDR3 covers 18 residues. The CDR3 nucleotides read TGTGCCAGCAAGGGTGGGGCTAGCGGGGGGCCGGGCCCAGATACGCAGTATTTT. Residues: CASKGGASGGPGPDTQYF.

This clonotype has ten or more counts. The chain has TRBV27 and TRBJ1-3, with 8 nucleotides matching TRBD1. With V trimmed by 2 bases and J by 3 bases, 6 bases remained unmatched. CDR3 length equals 16 residues. The germline V gene has CDR1 MNHEY and CDR2 SMNVEV (reference sequence). The CDR3 protein is CASSLNGQGVGNTIYF. As DNA, the CDR3 is TGTGCCAGCAGTTTAAATGGACAGGGTGTTGGAAACACCATATATTTT.

There are many counts of this clonotype. The chain couples TRBV7-2 to TRBJ2-1; TRBD2 agrees at 14 bases. The length of the CDR3 is 16 residues. The germline CDR1 and CDR2 sequences are SGHTA and FQGNSA. The ends lost 0 bases at V and 7 bases at J; junction bases unmatched: 2. As DNA, the CDR3 is TGTGCCAGCAGCTTAGCGGGACTAGCGGGGGCGAATGAGCAGTTCTTC. The encoded protein is CASSLAGLAGANEQFF.

This clonotype was observed at least ten times. The gene calls are TRBV5-1 and TRBJ2-5; 15 nucleotides match TRBD2. V gave up 4 bases and J gave up 3 bases; unmatched junction bases: 4. The CDR3 totals 16 residues. Per the germline V gene, CDR1 is SGHRS and CDR2 is YFSETQ. The CDR3 reads CASSPGLAGGEETQYF. CDR3 bases: TGCGCCAGCAGCCCGGGACTAGCGGGGGGCGAAGAGACCCAGTACTTC.

V usage is TRBV19 and J usage is TRBJ1-1; D is undetermined. Looked up from germline, CDR1 is LNHDA and CDR2 is SQIVND (reference sequence). Trimming removed 5 bases at V and 0 bases at J, with 10 bases between. This CDR3 spans 14 amino acids. CDR3 nucleotides: TGTGCCAGTAGTTCCTTAAAGATGAACACTGAAGCTTTCTTT. This sequence encodes CASSSLKMNTEAFF.

In this sample, this clonotype turned up many times. The chain links TRBV7-9 to TRBJ2-2; D unresolved. Germline CDR1 is SEHNR and CDR2 is FQNEAQ (reference sequence). The CDR3 totals 13 residues. The V gene lost 0 bases and the J gene lost 4 bases, with 3 bases spanning the gap. CDR3 region: CASSLAGTGELFF. Written as DNA, the CDR3 is TGTGCCAGCAGCTTAGCGGGCACCGGGGAGCTGTTTTTT.

This clonotype was counted many times. V usage is TRBV15 and J usage is TRBJ1-2, with TRBD1 matching over 9 bases. After removal of 0 bases from V and 3 bases from J, the junction contained 14 bases not matched to a gene. The CDR3 loop spans 19 amino acids. Per germline, CDR1 LNHNV and CDR2 YYDKDF (reference sequence). CDR3 nucleotide sequence: TGTGCCACCAGCAGAGACCCCACAGGGGGCGCATCGGTTTACTATGGCTACACCTTC. This encodes CATSRDPTGGASVYYGYTF.

The sample holds many counts of this clonotype. The chain recombines TRBV5-1 with TRBJ2-3; a weak D match, TRBD2 (5 bases). The CDR3 is 16 amino acids. Trimming took off 0 bases at V and 0 bases at J, with 11 bases between the two ends. Germline CDR1 SGHRS, CDR2 YFSETQ. CDR3 residues: CASSLAGGYSTDTQYF. The CDR3 DNA reads TGCGCCAGCAGCTTGGCAGGCGGGTACAGCACAGATACGCAGTATTTT.

This clonotype appeared many times. The genes are TRBV18 and TRBJ2-1; tentatively, D is TRBD1 (6 bases). The germline V and J ends were trimmed by 1 base and 5 bases, with 9 bases remaining between them. The CDR3 consists of 14 residues. The germline V gene has CDR1 KGHSH and CDR2 LQKENI. In nucleotides, the CDR3 is TGTGCCAGCTCACCACGGAACAGGGACAATGAGCAGTTCTTC. Translation: CASSPRNRDNEQFF.

The rearrangement uses TRBV20-1 and TRBJ1-1; D remains ambiguous. Germline V gives CDR1 DFQATT, CDR2 SNEGSKA (reference sequence). The CDR3 covers 15 residues. V gave up 6 bases and J gave up 0 bases, with 17 bases separating them. Here the CDR3 reads CSARTSRWVNTEAFF. CDR3 nucleotides: TGCAGTGCCCGGACCTCGAGGTGGGTGAACACTGAAGCTTTCTTT.

This clonotype has a count of ten or more. The CDR3 is CASSYRDSPLHF. The CDR3 coding sequence is TGTGCCAGCAGTTACAGGGATTCACCCCTCCACTTT. V usage is TRBV6-5 and J usage is TRBJ1-6; D remains unclear. The germline CDR1 and CDR2 sequences are MNHEY and SVGAGI. This CDR3 contains 12 residues. V was cut by 2 bases and J by 8 bases, with 4 bases left in between.

In this sample, this clonotype turned up many times. The CDR3, as DNA: TGCGCCAGCAGTCCTACCGGGGGGGAAGAGACCCAGTACTTC. It translates to CASSPTGGEETQYF. V is TRBV10-2 and J is TRBJ2-5; 8 nucleotides align to TRBD2. V lost 5 bases and J lost 3; bases outside the gene matches: 5. CDR1 WSHSY and CDR2 SAAADI come from the germline V gene. This CDR3 is 14 amino acids long.

CDR3 in amino acids: CASSPMTGTVPYGYTF. The CDR3 DNA reads TGTGCCAGCAGTCCGATGACCGGGACAGTGCCCTATGGCTACACCTTC. The rearrangement links TRBV6-5 to TRBJ1-2; 7 bases are a match to TRBD1. CDR1 and CDR2 from the germline V gene are MNHEY and SVGAGI. The junction had 13 bases not matched to a gene; V was cut back by 5 bases and J by 4 bases. This CDR3 contains 16 residues.

This clonotype was seen repeatedly, ten times or more. CDR3 DNA: TGTGCCAGCAGCGTAGGCCCGGGGGTGTCTCAGCCCCAGCATTTT. As protein: CASSVGPGVSQPQHF. V and J are TRBV9 and TRBJ1-5; D is possibly TRBD1 (5 bases). Germline V CDR1 and CDR2: SGDLS, YYNGEE. This CDR3 region has 15 residues. V was shortened by 0 bases and J by 6 bases, with 13 bases between the two germline ends.

This clonotype occurred many times. The chain carries TRBV27 and TRBJ1-5; 9 positions match TRBD1. The V and J ends lost 5 bases and 0 bases, in that order; junction bases with no gene match: 14. This CDR3 is 19 amino acids long. CDR1 MNHEY and CDR2 SMNVEV come from the germline V gene (reference sequence). The CDR3 DNA is TGTGCCAGCAGTCCAGAACAGGGGGCCCGAGAATATAGCAATCAGCCCCAGCATTTT. This gives the protein CASSPEQGAREYSNQPQHF.

By share, this clonotype ranks as medium-sized. The chain uses TRBV29-1 and TRBJ2-1; D remains ambiguous. V was trimmed by 4 bases and J by 2 bases, leaving 12 bases between them. The CDR3 runs 14 residues. Germline CDR1 and CDR2: SQVTM and ANQGSEA. The CDR3 bases are TGCAGCGTTGCCGGCGGCGGAACCTACAATGAGCAGTTCTTC. It yields the protein CSVAGGGTYNEQFF.

This clonotype was recorded at least ten times. This chain connects TRBV20-1 to TRBJ1-1, with D possibly matching TRBD1 (5 bases). The CDR3 sequence is 14 residues long. V was cut by 3 bases and J by 4 bases, with 15 bases left in between. Germline V gene lookup returns CDR1 DFQATT and CDR2 SNEGSKA (reference sequence). The CDR3 DNA follows: TGCAGTGCTAGTATGTCCGGGGGGGGCACTGAAGCTTTCTTT. Encoded protein: CSASMSGGGTEAFF.

This clonotype occurred many times. J is TRBJ2-2 and V is TRBV20-1; possible D gene TRBD1, 5 bases. The CDR3 runs to 15 residues. CDR1 DFQATT and CDR2 SNEGSKA come from the germline V gene (reference sequence). The V end was cut by 0 bases, the J end by 7 bases, with 15 bases between. The CDR3 DNA reads TGCAGTGCTAGAGATCGGAGCAGGGCTGGCGGGGAGCTGTTTTTT. It codes for CSARDRSRAGGELFF.

This clonotype has a count of ten or more. The chain couples TRBV20-1 to TRBJ2-2; the match to TRBD2 covers 15 bases. Germline loops: CDR1 DFQATT, CDR2 SNEGSKA (reference sequence). V was clipped by 5 bases and J by 7 bases; unmatched bases: 2. CDR3 length equals 14 residues. CDR3 protein: CSARTSGRVGELFF. Written as DNA, the CDR3 is TGCAGTGCTCGGACTAGCGGGAGGGTCGGGGAGCTGTTTTTT.

This chain joins TRBV6-5 and TRBJ1-2; no clear D. The V gene lost 0 bases and the J gene lost 4 bases, with 6 bases spanning the gap. The CDR3 is 13 residues long. From germline, CDR1 is MNHEY and CDR2 SVGAGI. The CDR3 loop is CASSYSILYGYTF. As DNA, the CDR3 is TGTGCCAGCAGTTACTCCATCCTCTATGGCTACACCTTC.

A few counts support this clonotype. The chain uses TRBV6-2 or TRBV6-3 and TRBJ1-2, with TRBD1 identical over 7 bases. Losses at the gene ends were 6 bases for V and 5 bases for J; bases not matched to a gene: 9. The CDR3 is 14 residues long. Germline CDR1 reads MNHEY; CDR2 reads SVGEGT. CDR3 in amino acids: CASSRSPGQYGYTF. In DNA form, the CDR3 reads TGTGCCAGCAGCCGATCACCGGGACAGTATGGCTACACCTTC.

This clonotype was detected ten times or more. V is TRBV5-5 and J is TRBJ2-5; 9 bases match TRBD2. CDR3 length equals 16 residues. The germline CDR1 and CDR2 sequences are SGHKS and YYEKEE (reference sequence). The V and J ends lost 4 bases and 1 base, in that order; junction bases with no gene match: 8. The chain's CDR3 is CASSLTGLASQETQYF. Here the CDR3 DNA reads TGTGCCAGCAGCCTTACGGGACTAGCATCCCAAGAGACCCAGTACTTC.

Ten or more counts support this clonotype. The chain has TRBV6-4 and TRBJ1-5; no clear D gene. The CDR3 runs 14 residues. Germline values: CDR1 MRHNA, CDR2 SNTAGT. V was clipped by 5 bases and J by 2 bases, with 10 bases between them. The CDR3 DNA is TGTGCCAGCAGTACCACCGTGGGCAATCAGCCCCAGCATTTT. This sequence encodes CASSTTVGNQPQHF.